This T cell receptor (beta chain) originates from a study of T cell responses to AZD1222 COVID-19 vaccine. Sequencing was performed with immunoSEQ multiplex PCR; in TCRdb, only in-frame clones are kept and a portion is missing. In the table there are 95,000 to 110,000 clones, more than 75% of which are singletons. In germline, CDR1 is GTSNPN, CDR2 SVGIG (reference sequence). The germline V and J ends were trimmed by 2 bases and 5 bases, with 13 bases remaining between them. The CDR3 is 14 amino acids. The study's findings and limits: Clonal diversity may have been underestimated, and the donors were mostly white British, with more females than males.

This clone appeared a few times. Antigen specificity is unknown. This TCR came from an adult who received the MenACWY meningococcal vaccine as a control. The chain links TRBV30 to TRBJ1-5; no reliable D call. The sample consisted of peripheral blood, taken 28 days after the second dose of the MenACWY control vaccine. This CDR3 is CAWSSSSMDQPQHF. Here the CDR3 DNA reads TGTGCCTGGAGTTCCTCATCCATGGATCAGCCCCAGCATTTT.